A single sample is the source of the 28 T cell receptor beta chains below, sequenced in a study of T cell changes during pregnancy in multiple sclerosis. The table came from immunoSEQ multiplex PCR; TCRdb's copy has only in-frame clones and leaves some out. Of under 95,000 clones in the sample, roughly 89% are singletons; the top ten hold roughly 2%. Sequencing used peripheral blood, obtained in the second trimester of pregnancy. The source of these receptors is a female donor with multiple sclerosis, enrolled in a pregnancy study.

The rearrangement uses TRBV28 and TRBJ1-1, with unresolved D. The CDR3 length is 13 residues. The germline V and J ends were trimmed by 8 bases and 0 bases, with 10 bases remaining between them. Germline loops: CDR1 MDHEN, CDR2 SYDVKM. CDR3 loop: CASRMRVNTEAFF. In DNA form, the CDR3 reads TGTGCCAGCCGCATGCGGGTGAACACTGAAGCTTTCTTT.

This chain uses TRBV19 with TRBJ2-2; 10 bases match TRBD2. The germline CDR1 and CDR2 sequences are LNHDA and SQIVND (reference sequence). There are 17 residues in the CDR3. V gave up 3 bases and J gave up 5 bases; unmatched junction bases: 9. DNA for the CDR3: TGTGCCAGTAGTATCCCCAAGCGGGGGGGCTATACCGGGGAGCTGTTTTTT. Protein product: CASSIPKRGGYTGELFF.

The chain employs TRBV5-5 and TRBJ1-2; D remains unclear. The germline V gene encodes CDR1 SGHKS and CDR2 YYEKEE (reference sequence). The length of the CDR3 is 16 residues. Trimming took 0 bases from V and 4 from J, leaving 16 bases between them. CDR3 sequence reads: CASSLADAGIPYGYTF. The CDR3, as DNA: TGTGCCAGCAGCTTGGCAGATGCAGGTATACCCTATGGCTACACCTTC.

V and J are TRBV9 and TRBJ2-1; 8 bases map to TRBD2. CDR1 and CDR2 from the germline V gene are SGDLS and YYNGEE. There are 15 residues in the CDR3. The ends lost 0 bases at V and 4 bases at J; junction bases unmatched: 3. The DNA of the CDR3 is TGTGCCAGCAGCGTAGAACTAGCGGCGTACAATGAGCAGTTCTTC. Protein product: CASSVELAAYNEQFF.

The chain has TRBV6-6 and TRBJ2-2; D perhaps matches TRBD1 (7 bases). The CDR3 consists of 15 residues. The V gene lost 2 bases and the J gene lost 5 bases, with 12 bases spanning the gap. Germline V gene lookup returns CDR1 MNHNY and CDR2 SVGAGI (reference sequence). CDR3 region: CASSYATGRTGELFF. The CDR3 DNA sequence: TGTGCCAGCAGTTACGCGACAGGGAGGACCGGGGAGCTGTTTTTT.

V and J are TRBV15 and TRBJ1-5; 10 nucleotides match TRBD1. Trimming at V came to 3 bases and at J to 8 bases, leaving 7 bases not matched to a gene. Per the germline V gene, CDR1 is LNHNV and CDR2 is YYDKDF (reference sequence). This CDR3 is 15 amino acids long. CDR3 sequence reads: CATSRMGQGTKPQHF. DNA of the CDR3: TGTGCCACCAGCAGGATGGGACAGGGGACGAAGCCCCAGCATTTT.

The rearrangement links TRBV7-2 to TRBJ2-1; 7 bases are shared with TRBD2. Per germline, CDR1 SGHTA and CDR2 FQGNSA. J lost 1 base, V lost 4 bases, and 4 bases had no gene match. This CDR3 contains 15 residues. The CDR3 sequence is CASSWDYSSYNEQFF. DNA for the CDR3: TGTGCCAGCAGCTGGGACTACTCGTCCTACAATGAGCAGTTCTTC.

This chain uses TRBV13 with TRBJ1-1; the match to TRBD1 covers 7 bases. With V trimmed by 5 bases and J by 7 bases, 4 bases remained unmatched. Germline assignment: CDR1 PRHDT and CDR2 FYEKMQ (reference sequence). The CDR3 runs to 12 residues. The CDR3 reads CASSPGTVEAFF. The CDR3 region has the DNA TGTGCCAGCAGCCCCGGGACAGTTGAAGCTTTCTTT.

The DNA for the CDR3 is TGTGCCAGCAGTGTGAGGGAAGTAGACACCGGGGAGCTGTTTTTT. It specifies CASSVREVDTGELFF. The chain carries TRBV25-1 and TRBJ2-2; tentatively, D is TRBD2 (5 bases). The CDR3 covers 15 residues. Trimming left V 4 bases short and J 3 bases short, with 12 bases between. Germline V lookup: CDR1 MGHDK, CDR2 SYGVNS. Full variable domain (remainder filled in from reference TRBV25-1 and TRBJ2-2): EADIYQTPRYLVIGTGKKITLECSQTMGHDKMYWYQQDPGMELHLIHYSYGVNSTEKGDLSSESTVSRIRTEHFPLTLESARPSHTSQYLCASSVREVDTGELFFGEGSRLTVL.

The genes are TRBV19 and TRBJ2-2; 8 bases are shared with TRBD1. J gave up 4 bases and V 6 bases, and 4 bases lay outside the gene matches. Germline CDR1 is LNHDA and CDR2 is SQIVND (reference sequence). The CDR3 loop spans 14 amino acids. CDR3 sequence: CASRGDRTTGELFF. CDR3 bases: TGTGCCAGTAGGGGGGACAGGACCACCGGGGAGCTGTTTTTT.

V usage is TRBV5-4 and J usage is TRBJ2-7, with D possibly matching TRBD1 (6 bases). Germline V CDR1 and CDR2: SGHNT, YYREEE (reference sequence). There are 14 residues in the CDR3. The ends were cut back, 3 bases at V and 0 bases at J, with 10 bases in the middle. DNA for the CDR3: TGTGCCAGCAGCTCGTTGACAGGCTCCTACGAGCAGTACTTC. It specifies CASSSLTGSYEQYF.

The J gene is TRBJ1-2, the V gene TRBV12-2; no check of the table's D call, TRBD1, against the DNA was made. TRBV12-2 is noted as a pseudogene. This CDR3 is built from 14 residues. CDR3 DNA sequence: TGTGCAAGTCGCTTCTACACAGAAAACTATGGCTACACCTTC. Its translation: CASRFYTENYGYTF.

The chain carries TRBV6-6 and TRBJ1-4; TRBD1 agrees at 8 bases. With V trimmed by 4 bases and J by 7 bases, 5 bases remained unmatched. Looked up from germline, CDR1 is MNHNY and CDR2 is SVGAGI (reference sequence). The CDR3 totals 14 residues. CDR3: CASSSGGESEKLFF. The CDR3 coding sequence is TGTGCCAGCAGTTCAGGGGGCGAGAGTGAAAAACTGTTTTTT.

The V call is TRBV27, the J call TRBJ2-2; 10 bases map to TRBD1. The length of the CDR3 is 18 residues. The V gene's germline CDR1 is MNHEY and CDR2 SMNVEV (reference sequence). Germline trimming cut 3 bases from V and 4 bases from J; bases unmatched to any gene: 11. The CDR3 spells CASSFLRRQGAPTGELFF. CDR3 sequence (DNA): TGTGCCAGCAGTTTTCTTAGGAGACAGGGGGCCCCCACCGGGGAGCTGTTTTTT.

The V and J genes are TRBV11-2 and TRBJ2-1; 11 positions agree with TRBD2. The germline CDR1 and CDR2 sequences are SGHAT and FQNNGV. This CDR3 spans 17 amino acids. After removal of 5 bases from V and 0 bases from J, the junction contained 6 bases not matched to a gene. CDR3 sequence (DNA): TGTGCCAGCAGCCTCAGACTAGCGGGAAGCTCCTACAATGAGCAGTTCTTC. Translating gives CASSLRLAGSSYNEQFF.

The rearrangement links TRBV27 to TRBJ2-7; a weak D match, TRBD2 (6 bases). The CDR3 spans 14 residues. The germline V and J ends were trimmed by 8 bases and 3 bases, with 17 bases remaining between them. Germline V gene sequence: CDR1 MNHEY, CDR2 SMNVEV (reference sequence). The CDR3, as DNA: TGTGCCAGCTCCCTTGGCGTTAGCGGCTACGAGCAGTACTTC. Translating gives CASSLGVSGYEQYF.

The V and J genes are TRBV28 and TRBJ1-5, with TRBD1 as a possible D gene (6 bases). Trimming removed 3 bases from V and 1 base from J, with 10 bases in between. The CDR3 is made up of 15 amino acids. Germline CDR1 and CDR2: MDHEN and SYDVKM. DNA of the CDR3: TGTGCCAGCAGTTTGTTACAGGGAAGCAATCAGCCCCAGCATTTT. Translation: CASSLLQGSNQPQHF.

The CDR3 DNA sequence: TGTGCCAGCAGCGCACCGGACAGGGCGGCGTATGGCTACACCTTC. Amino acid sequence: CASSAPDRAAYGYTF. The J gene is TRBJ1-2, the V gene TRBV2; 8 bases agree with TRBD1. The CDR3 extends over 15 amino acids. Trimming at V came to 6 bases and at J to 5 bases, leaving 11 bases not matched to a gene. The germline V gene encodes CDR1 SNHLY and CDR2 FYNNEI.

V is TRBV2 and J is TRBJ2-7, with 11 nucleotides matching TRBD2. Germline V gene data show CDR1 as SNHLY and CDR2 as FYNNEI. The CDR3 runs to 14 residues. Trimming took 1 base from V and 5 from J; bases not matched to a gene: 1. Here the CDR3 reads CASSEELAGDEQYF. The CDR3 nucleotides read TGTGCCAGCAGTGAAGAACTAGCGGGAGACGAGCAGTACTTC.

The chain uses TRBV7-9 and TRBJ1-2, with 11 nucleotides matching TRBD1. Trimming at V came to 5 bases and at J to 6 bases, leaving 8 bases not matched to a gene. Germline-derived CDR1 and CDR2 are SEHNR and FQNEAQ (reference sequence). The CDR3 is 15 amino acids. The CDR3 reads CASSQGQGDVHGYTF. CDR3 sequence (DNA): TGTGCCAGCAGCCAGGGACAGGGGGACGTACATGGCTACACCTTC.

The chain joins TRBV9 to TRBJ2-1, with D perhaps TRBD1 (7 bases). V was pared by 4 bases and J by 8 bases, with 19 bases between. Per the germline V gene, CDR1 is SGDLS and CDR2 is YYNGEE. The CDR3 runs 15 residues. The CDR3 loop reads CASSPTGGGPHEQFF. The CDR3 nucleotides read TGTGCCAGCAGCCCCACTGGAGGGGGCCCCCATGAGCAGTTCTTC.

In this sample, this clone turned up a few times. The chain employs TRBV11-3 and TRBJ2-7, with a weak D call TRBD2 (5 bases). The V end lost 7 bases, the J end lost 5 bases, and 15 bases lay between the germline ends. The CDR3 consists of 13 residues. Germline CDR1 is SGHNT and CDR2 is YENEEA. CDR3 loop: CASTSPGKDEQYF. For the CDR3, the DNA is TGTGCCAGCACCTCCCCGGGGAAAGACGAGCAGTACTTC.

J is TRBJ2-5 and V is TRBV7-9; perhaps TRBD2 as D (5 bases). CDR3 size: 13 residues. V lost 5 bases and J 5 bases, leaving 12 bases between the germline ends. Germline CDR1 and CDR2: SEHNR and FQNEAQ (reference sequence). CDR3 coding DNA: TGTGCCAGCAGCCCCCGGGAAGGGGAGACCCAGTACTTC. The encoded protein is CASSPREGETQYF. Based on the CDR3 plus reference TRBV7-9 and TRBJ2-5, the full variable domain is DTGVSQNPRHKITKRGQNVTFRCDPISEHNRLYWYRQTLGQGPEFLTYFQNEAQLEKSRLLSDRFSAERPKGSFSTLEIQRTEQGDSAMYLCASSPREGETQYFGPGTRLLVL.

The CDR3 reads CASSYSLAWDEQFF. The CDR3 DNA follows: TGTGCCAGCAGTTACTCTCTAGCGTGGGATGAGCAGTTCTTC. This chain connects TRBV6-5 to TRBJ2-1, with a weak D call TRBD2 (6 bases). The V end lost 0 bases, the J end lost 8 bases, and 11 bases lay between the germline ends. CDR1 and CDR2 (germline): MNHEY, SVGAGI. CDR3 length: 14 residues.

J is TRBJ2-2 and V is TRBV28; 7 bases match TRBD1. Looked up from germline, CDR1 is MDHEN and CDR2 is SYDVKM. The CDR3 runs 15 residues. Trimming at V came to 6 bases and at J to 4 bases, leaving 8 bases not matched to a gene. The CDR3 DNA sequence: TGTGCCAGCAGCACAATTCCAGGGGGCACCGGGGAGCTGTTTTTT. It codes for CASSTIPGGTGELFF.

Details on this clone: Distinct nucleotide sequences in the sample also encode this CDR3. The rearrangement uses TRBV15 and TRBJ1-4, with TRBD1 matching over 8 bases. This CDR3 comprises 16 residues. Trimming took 0 bases from V and 2 from J; bases not matched to a gene: 2. The V gene's germline CDR1 is LNHNV and CDR2 YYDKDF (reference sequence). The CDR3 DNA is TGTGCCACCAGCAGAGACAGGGGGCTGACTAATGAAAAACTGTTTTTT. Protein sequence: CATSRDRGLTNEKLFF.

The V and J genes are TRBV10-2 and TRBJ1-5, with 9 nucleotides matching TRBD1. V was clipped by 10 bases and J by 4 bases; unmatched bases: 14. CDR1 WSHSY and CDR2 SAAADI come from the germline V gene. The CDR3 consists of 16 residues. The CDR3 sequence: CATSKGDRAGNQPQHF. The CDR3 bases are TGCGCCACCTCGAAGGGGGACAGGGCTGGAAATCAGCCCCAGCATTTT.

The chain joins TRBV6-5 to TRBJ2-7, with TRBD1 matching over 9 bases. The J segment lost 7 bases and the V segment lost 6 bases, leaving 10 bases of the junction unmatched. The germline gives CDR1 MNHEY, CDR2 SVGAGI. The CDR3 is made up of 14 amino acids. CDR3 sequence reads: CASRPGTGLGEQYF. CDR3 nucleotide sequence: TGTGCCAGCAGGCCCGGGACAGGGTTAGGGGAGCAGTACTTC.